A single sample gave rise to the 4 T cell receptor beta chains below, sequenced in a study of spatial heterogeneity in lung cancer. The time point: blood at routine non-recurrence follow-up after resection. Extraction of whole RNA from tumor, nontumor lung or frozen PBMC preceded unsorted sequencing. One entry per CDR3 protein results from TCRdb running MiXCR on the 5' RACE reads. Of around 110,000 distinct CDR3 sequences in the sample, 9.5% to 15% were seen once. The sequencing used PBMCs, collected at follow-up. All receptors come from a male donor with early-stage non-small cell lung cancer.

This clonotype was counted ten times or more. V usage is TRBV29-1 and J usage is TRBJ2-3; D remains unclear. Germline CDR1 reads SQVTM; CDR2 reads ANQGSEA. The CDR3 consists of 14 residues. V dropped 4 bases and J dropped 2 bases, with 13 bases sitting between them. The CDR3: CSVASSLPTDTQYF. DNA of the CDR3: TGCAGCGTTGCCTCCAGCCTCCCCACAGATACGCAGTATTTT.

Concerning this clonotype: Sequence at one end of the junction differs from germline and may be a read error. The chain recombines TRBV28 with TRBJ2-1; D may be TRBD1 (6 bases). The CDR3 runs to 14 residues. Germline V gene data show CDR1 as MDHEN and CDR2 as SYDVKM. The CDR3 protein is CASSMTGLRNEEFF. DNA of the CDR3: TGTGCCAGCAGTATGACAGGTCTTAGGAATGAGGAGTTCTTC.

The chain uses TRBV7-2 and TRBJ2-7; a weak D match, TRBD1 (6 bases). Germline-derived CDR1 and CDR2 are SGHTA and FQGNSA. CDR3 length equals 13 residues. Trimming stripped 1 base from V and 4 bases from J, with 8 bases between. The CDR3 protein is CASSLGTVYEQYF. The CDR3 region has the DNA TGTGCCAGCAGCTTAGGGACAGTGTACGAGCAGTACTTC.

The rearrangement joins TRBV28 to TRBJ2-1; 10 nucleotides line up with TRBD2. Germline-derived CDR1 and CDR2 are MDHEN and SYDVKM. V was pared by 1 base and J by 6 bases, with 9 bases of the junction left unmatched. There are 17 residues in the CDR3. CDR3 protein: CASSLFSGGILGNEQFF. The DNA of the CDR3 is TGTGCCAGCAGTTTATTTAGCGGGGGGATTTTAGGCAATGAGCAGTTCTTC.